This T cell receptor (beta chain) was sequenced in a study of identical twins. General study points: Shared out-of-frame alpha sequences (those common to twins) showed excess low generation probability. Weaker excess sharing between twins was seen in beta out-of-frame sequences.

For this clonotype: Its specificity is not known.

A universal primer site was created by template switching, with the cDNA bearing unique molecular identifiers. TCRdb reprocessed the 5' RACE reads with MiXCR, giving one entry per CDR3 protein. The sample carries more than 400,000 distinct CDR3 sequences, about 15% recorded once. CDR3 length: 19 amino acids. The V and J ends lost 6 bases and 0 bases respectively, with 24 bases between them. The data were also submitted as part of a second study, on yellow fever vaccine responses in identical twins. Turning to that study: The authors reported partly convergent, partly personalized vaccine responses in identical twins.

Sequenced input: CD4+ T cells sorted from blood. The receptor's source is a woman aged 18-29 years in good health. The rearrangement joins TRBV12-3 or TRBV12-4 to TRBJ2-1; unclear D gene. The DNA of the CDR3 is TGTGCCAGCAGCCCAACAGAAACTGTTCAACTAAGCTCCTACAATGAGCAGTTCTTC. Translation: CASSPTETVQLSSYNEQFF.